This TCR beta chain was sequenced in a study of shared clonotypes between healthy human individuals. In the study overall: Participating donors consisted of two women and a few men aged 18 to 49.

A note on this clone: Its matching antigen is unknown.

Study results and limitations: Collection of samples was limited to blood; tissue repertoires likely differ. Clonotype sharing among donors likely depends on sequencing depth.

On ten immunoSEQ deep assay plates, unsorted PBMC DNA was sequenced. Clones were sequenced by immunoSEQ multiplex PCR, and TCRdb holds only the in-frame ones, with some missing. Of 550,000 to 600,000 clones listed, around 76% are singletons. Input material: PBMCs. The TCR comes from a woman between 35 and 50 years old in good health. Some clones in this sample may be carry-over from other donors' samples.

Here the CDR3 reads CAWDRGPGNTIYF. CDR3 nucleotides: TGTGCCTGGGACAGGGGCCCTGGAAACACCATATATTTT. This chain joins TRBV30 and TRBJ1-3, with TRBD1 matching over 8 bases. Germline values: CDR1 GTSNPN, CDR2 SVGIG (reference sequence). J lost 2 bases, V lost 5 bases, and 2 bases had no gene match. The CDR3 extends over 13 amino acids. The complete variable domain, with remaining parts taken from reference TRBV30 and TRBJ1-3, reads SQTIHQWPATLVQPVGSPLSLECTVEGTSNPNLYWYRQAAGRGLQLLFYSVGIGQISSEVPQNLSASRPQDRQFILSSKKLLLSDSGFYLCAWDRGPGNTIYFGEGSWLTVV.